This TCR beta chain was recovered during a study of blood T cell repertoires in COVID-19. Study as a whole: COVID-19 samples from acute and convalescent phases originated in the United States, Italy and Spain. PBMCs, B-cell-depleted T cells, or T cells were the source of the cDNA or gDNA that made up the material.

The CDR3 totals 11 residues. V was trimmed by 3 bases and J by 9 bases, leaving 7 bases between them. Per the germline V gene, CDR1 is SGDLS and CDR2 is YYNGEE. As originally analysed: Estimation of nucleated cell counts relied on the amplification of reference gene primers. Clones were read by immunoSEQ multiplex PCR, and TCRdb kept only the in-frame ones, dropping some. That table furnishes V, J and clone size, whereas the DNA furnished D and trimming. The repertoire holds tens of thousands of clones, with about 76% as singletons. During active infection, Seattle patients enrolled and were then monitored through disease.

This chain links TRBV9 with TRBJ2-1; TRBD1 is a possible D gene (6 bases). The sequence was obtained from a woman older than 75 with COVID-19, enrolled during active disease. The sequencing input was peripheral blood. CDR3 coding DNA: TGTGCCAGCAGCGGACAGGCTGAGCAGTTCTTC. Amino acids: CASSGQAEQFF.